This is a list of T cell receptor beta chains from one sample in a study of blood T cell repertoires in COVID-19. Libraries were prepared by immunoSEQ multiplex PCR; TCRdb keeps only in-frame clonotypes and omits some of them. The profile shows about 70,000 clones, about 84% of them singletons. The sample consisted of peripheral blood. Every receptor here comes from a human donor in a cohort sampled during active COVID-19. Each CDR3 is given with its conserved first and last residue. The D gene is left open where the match is weak. Clone size is not always given. Where it is, it says once, few, many or a class for expanded clones.

abundance,d_gene,len,j_gene,v_gene,CDR3aa,CDR3nt
NA,NA,13,TRBJ2-5,TRBV6-5,CASSYGGDATQYF,TGTGCCAGCAGTTACGGAGGGGACGCGACCCAGTACTTC
NA,NA,13,TRBJ1-6,TRBV7-9,CASSSYPDSPLHF,TGTGCCAGCAGCTCCTATCCGGATTCACCCCTCCACTTT
few,NA,12,TRBJ2-3,TRBV10-3,CAGAGSTDTQYF,TGTGCGGGGGCGGGCAGCACAGATACGCAGTATTTT
NA,NA,13,TRBJ1-1,TRBV6-1,CASSEGLLTEAFF,TGTGCCAGCAGTGAAGGTCTACTCACTGAAGCTTTCTTT
once,TRBD1,14,TRBJ1-2,TRBV3-1/TRBV3-2,CASSQVLQGGGYTF,TGTGCCAGCAGCCAAGTTTTACAGGGGGGAGGCTACACCTTC
NA,TRBD2,15,TRBJ2-1,TRBV5-1,CASSPSGTTYNEQFF,TGCGCCAGCAGCCCTAGCGGGACCACCTACAATGAGCAGTTCTTC
NA,NA,18,TRBJ2-6,TRBV18,CASSLGAPAASGANVLTF,TGTGCCAGCTCCCTTGGGGCGCCGGCTGCCTCTGGGGCCAACGTCCTGACTTTC
NA,TRBD1,15,TRBJ2-7,TRBV7-8,CASSLAGTGKGEQYF,TGTGCCAGCAGCTTAGCGGGGACAGGGAAGGGCGAGCAGTACTTC
NA,NA,15,TRBJ2-5,TRBV5-4,CASSLTGNYQETQYF,TGTGCCAGCAGCTTGACAGGGAATTACCAAGAGACCCAGTACTTC
once,TRBD2,13,TRBJ2-3,TRBV30,CAWGLGGTDTQYF,TGTGCCTGGGGACTAGGGGGCACAGATACGCAGTATTTT
NA,TRBD2,15,TRBJ2-7,TRBV5-1,CASSLVSGTSGFPAF,TGCGCCAGCAGCTTGGTAAGCGGGACTAGCGGTTTTCCCGCTTTC
NA,NA,15,TRBJ1-5,TRBV11-2,CASSLSSYSNQPQHF,TGTGCCAGCAGCTTAAGCTCCTATAGCAATCAGCCCCAGCATTTT
NA,TRBD1,15,TRBJ1-2,TRBV27,CASSAGTGLNYGYTF,TGTGCCAGCAGTGCCGGGACAGGACTTAACTATGGCTACACCTTC
once,NA,13,TRBJ2-3,TRBV7-8,CASSPTRADTQYF,TGTGCCAGCAGCCCTACTAGGGCAGATACGCAGTATTTT
NA,NA,13,TRBJ1-1,TRBV6-4,CASSDGAGLRAFF,TGTGCCAGCAGTGACGGGGCAGGGCTGAGAGCTTTCTTT
few,NA,15,TRBJ2-1,TRBV3-1/TRBV3-2,CASSQEAQSTHEQFF,TGTGCCAGCAGCCAAGAAGCGCAGAGCACGCATGAGCAGTTCTTC
NA,TRBD1,13,TRBJ1-4,TRBV2,CASSPNQGGKLFF,TGTGCCAGCAGTCCTAACCAGGGGGGAAAACTGTTTTTT
NA,TRBD2,15,TRBJ2-2,TRBV14,CASSLTSGRSGELFF,TGTGCCAGCAGCCTGACTAGCGGGAGGTCCGGGGAGCTGTTTTTT
NA,TRBD2,13,TRBJ2-3,TRBV4-2,CASSQGTAGDSYF,TGTGCCAGCAGCCAAGGGACAGCGGGAGATAGCTATTTT
NA,NA,12,TRBJ1-2,TRBV19,CASSMAESGYTF,TGTGCCAGTAGTATGGCGGAGAGCGGCTACACCTTC
NA,TRBD2,14,TRBJ2-3,TRBV7-9,CASSETSGSDTQYF,TGTGCCAGCAGCGAAACTAGCGGGAGTGATACGCAGTATTTT
NA,TRBD2,15,TRBJ2-7,TRBV5-1,CASSLGTSVTYEQYF,TGCGCCAGCAGCTTAGGGACTAGCGTGACCTACGAGCAGTACTTC
NA,TRBD1,14,TRBJ2-7,TRBV7-2,CASSRDRESYEQYF,TGTGCCAGCAGCCGGGACAGGGAATCCTACGAGCAGTACTTC
many,NA,13,TRBJ1-1,TRBV19,CASSPTQNTEAFF,TGTGCCAGTAGCCCAACACAGAACACTGAAGCTTTCTTT
NA,TRBD2,17,TRBJ2-3,TRBV5-1,CASSLPVASGATDTQYF,TGCGCCAGCAGCTTGCCCGTGGCTAGCGGGGCCACAGATACGCAGTATTTT
NA,NA,14,TRBJ2-3,TRBV5-1,CASSSQGSTDTQYF,TGCGCCAGCAGCTCCCAGGGTTCCACAGATACGCAGTATTTT
NA,NA,16,TRBJ2-5,TRBV6-2/TRBV6-3,CASTPIGSSDKETQYF,TGTGCCAGCACCCCAATTGGTTCTAGCGATAAAGAGACCCAGTACTTC
NA,TRBD1,13,TRBJ1-1,TRBV7-8,CASSLGGGQGAFF,TGTGCCAGCAGCTTAGGGGGGGGACAGGGAGCTTTCTTT
NA,NA,15,TRBJ2-7,TRBV9,CASSTTGTSWVEQYF,TGTGCCAGCAGCACGACCGGGACATCATGGGTGGAGCAGTACTTC
NA,TRBD2,17,TRBJ2-2,TRBV18,CASSPQGAGDDTGELFF,TGTGCCAGCTCACCCCAAGGCGCGGGAGACGACACCGGGGAGCTGTTTTTT
NA,NA,14,TRBJ1-6,TRBV2,CASRSGGGNSPLHF,TGTGCCAGCAGGTCCGGGGGAGGGAATTCACCCCTCCACTTT
NA,NA,14,TRBJ1-4,TRBV19,CASSITVPGEKLFF,TGTGCCAGTAGTATAACAGTTCCGGGAGAAAAACTGTTTTTT